This T cell receptor (beta chain) appears in the sequencing data of a study of T cells in Graves' hyperthyroidism and ophthalmopathy. Study-level points and caveats: Most thyroid clonotypes expanded above 0.001 were also detected in blood.

Aged 18 to 65, the patients had hyperthyroidism that was newly diagnosed and had lasted under 2 months. Patients having uncontrolled infection, another autoimmune disease, pregnancy or lactation were not included. RNA transcripts gave rise to amplified TCR beta CDR3 regions. With the HTBI primer set, the TCR CDR3 went through a first round of RT-PCR. TCRdb passed the multiplex PCR reads through MiXCR, listing each CDR3 protein once. In the table there are roughly 740,000 distinct CDR3 sequences, about 17% of which are singletons. CDR1 is MDHEN, CDR2 SYDVKM, per germline. The V end lost 6 bases, the J end lost 4 bases, and 22 bases lay between the germline ends. CDR3 length: 17 residues. The table lists this clonotype with many counts. Its cognate antigen is unknown.

The chain has TRBV28 and TRBJ2-1; D not resolved. The sequencing input was blood. The origin of this receptor is a man aged 18 to 29 with Graves' hyperthyroidism. The DNA of the CDR3 is TGTGCCAGCAGCTCCACCGCCGGAGAGCGAGCATACAATGAGCAGTTCTTC. This gives the protein CASSSTAGERAYNEQFF.